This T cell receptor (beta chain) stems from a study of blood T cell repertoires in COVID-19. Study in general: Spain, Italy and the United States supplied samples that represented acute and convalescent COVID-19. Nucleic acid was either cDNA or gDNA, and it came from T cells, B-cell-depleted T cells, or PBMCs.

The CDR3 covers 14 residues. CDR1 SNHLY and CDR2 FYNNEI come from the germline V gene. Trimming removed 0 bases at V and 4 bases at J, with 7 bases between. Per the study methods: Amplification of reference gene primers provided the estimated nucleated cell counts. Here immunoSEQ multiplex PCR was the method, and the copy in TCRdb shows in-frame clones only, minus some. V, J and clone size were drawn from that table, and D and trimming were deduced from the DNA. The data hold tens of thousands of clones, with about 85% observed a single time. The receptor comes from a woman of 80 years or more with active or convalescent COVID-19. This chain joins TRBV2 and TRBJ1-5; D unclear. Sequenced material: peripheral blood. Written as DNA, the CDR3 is TGTGCCAGCAGTGAAGCGTCGGGGAATCAGCCCCAGCATTTT. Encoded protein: CASSEASGNQPQHF.